The sequence of this TCR beta chain was determined in a study of human T cells and chemical hapten exposure. Study summary: The scalp of each patient received a weekly diphenylcyclopropenone dose for the full roughly 24-week study. Patients, largely female, had alopecia areata, totalis or universalis.

As for time point: patch test 1, 2 weeks after DPC sensitization. Indicated treatment: therapeutic diphenylcyclopropenone sensitization with weekly scalp DPC. It was unfractionated whole blood from which total RNA was extracted. This clonotype showed up many times. Its antigen is unknown. Study-wide results and caveats: Among expanded TCRs, significantly more large CDR3 similarity clusters formed than among controls.

There are 13 residues in the CDR3. Per germline, CDR1 LNHDA and CDR2 SQIVND (reference sequence). The V gene end was trimmed by 5 bases and the J gene end by 8 bases; junction bases not matched to a gene: 5. TCRdb redid the calling of the RACE reads with MiXCR, one entry per CDR3 protein. This sample has 39,000 or so distinct CDR3 sequences, with 4% found just once. This clonotype originated in a man between 50 and 59 years old with alopecia areata. Some clones in this sample may be carry-over from other donors' samples. The source was whole blood, collected in connection with sensitization to the hapten diphenylcyclopropenone (DPC). This chain connects TRBV19 to TRBJ2-2, with 7 bases that match TRBD1. The CDR3 nucleotides read TGTGCCAGTAGTCAACAGGGGCTGGGGGAGCTGTTTTTT. It specifies CASSQQGLGELFF.